One sample yielded the 3 T cell receptor beta chains listed below, sequenced in a study of PD-L1 blockade in urothelial cancer. Using immunoSEQ multiplex PCR, the repertoire was profiled, and TCRdb retains in-frame clones only, with some absent. The data hold roughly 20,000 clones, with 90% observed a single time. The source material was PBMCs, sampled around atezolizumab (anti-PD-L1) treatment. These receptors all come from a woman in her sixties or seventies with urothelial cancer.

This clone appeared a few times. J is TRBJ2-3 and V is TRBV2; 13 bases match TRBD2. V shed 6 bases and J 3 bases; nucleotides not matched to a gene: 6. Germline CDR1 is SNHLY and CDR2 is FYNNEI. The length of the CDR3 is 16 residues. The CDR3: CASRRTSGSLTDTQYF. In nucleotides, the CDR3 is TGTGCCAGCAGGCGGACTAGCGGGAGTTTGACAGATACGCAGTATTTT.

The chain couples TRBV2 to TRBJ2-1; TRBD2 is a possible D gene (6 bases). This CDR3 region has 15 residues. The V end lost 3 bases, the J end lost 2 bases, and 11 bases lay between the germline ends. The V gene's germline CDR1 is SNHLY and CDR2 FYNNEI. CDR3 region: CASSEGSGPYNEQFF. The CDR3 nucleotides read TGTGCCAGCAGTGAGGGTAGCGGCCCCTACAATGAGCAGTTCTTC.

The rearrangement uses TRBV28 and TRBJ2-7; 12 bases line up with TRBD2. J was trimmed by 12 bases and V by 4 bases; bases with no gene match: 25. In germline, CDR1 is MDHEN, CDR2 SYDVKM. This CDR3 contains 19 residues. The CDR3: CASSSRTGANGLAGSRGYF. For the CDR3, the DNA is TGTGCCAGCAGTTCCAGGACAGGGGCTAATGGACTAGCGGGATCCCGAGGGTACTTC.